These 31 T cell receptor beta chains were all obtained from the same sample, sequenced in a study of blood T cell repertoires in COVID-19. Clones were sequenced by immunoSEQ multiplex PCR, and TCRdb holds only the in-frame ones, with some missing. The table has roughly 55,000 clones, roughly 84% seen once; the top ten hold 6.5%. The sample consisted of peripheral blood. Receptors originate from a man aged 50-59 years with active COVID-19.

The rearrangement uses TRBV9 and TRBJ2-4; D unresolved. This CDR3 contains 13 residues. CDR1 SGDLS and CDR2 YYNGEE come from the germline V gene. V was trimmed by 0 bases and J by 8 bases, leaving 9 bases between them. CDR3 sequence (DNA): TGTGCCAGCAGCGTAGTCCCCTTTGACATTCAGTACTTC. Protein: CASSVVPFDIQYF.

V usage is TRBV6-5 and J usage is TRBJ2-2; unclear D gene. Trimming stripped 6 bases from V and 6 bases from J, with 11 bases between. This CDR3 has 13 amino acids. Germline assignment: CDR1 MNHEY and CDR2 SVGAGI. CDR3 nucleotide sequence: TGTGCCAGCAGCCTAGTCTCCTCCGGGGAGCTGTTTTTT. Translated: CASSLVSSGELFF.

The chain couples TRBV11-2 to TRBJ2-1, with 12 nucleotides matching TRBD2. The CDR3 runs to 16 residues. Per the germline V gene, CDR1 is SGHAT and CDR2 is FQNNGV. The ends lost 1 base at V and 8 bases at J; junction bases unmatched: 6. The DNA for the CDR3 is TGTGCCAGCAGCTTAGGAGCTAGCGGGGGGGTGGATGAGCAGTTCTTC. Its translation: CASSLGASGGVDEQFF.

J is TRBJ2-7 and V is TRBV5-1; possible D gene TRBD2, 6 bases. CDR3 length equals 14 residues. Germline V gene sequence: CDR1 SGHRS, CDR2 YFSETQ. Between the trimmed V and J ends, which lost 2 bases and 2 bases, there was a span of 11 bases. DNA of the CDR3: TGCGCCAGCAGCTTCGCAGGGAGGACCTACGAGCAGTACTTC. Amino acid sequence: CASSFAGRTYEQYF. The complete variable domain, with remaining parts taken from reference TRBV5-1 and TRBJ2-7, reads KAGVTQTPRYLIKTRGQQVTLSCSPISGHRSVSWYQQTPGQGLQFLFEYFSETQRNKGNFPGRFSGRQFSNSRSEMNVSTLELGDSALYLCASSFAGRTYEQYFGPGTRLTVT.

The chain is built from TRBV27 and TRBJ2-1; the match to TRBD2 covers 7 bases. V shed 8 bases, J shed 4 bases, and the junction held 17 bases outside the gene matches. Germline assignment: CDR1 MNHEY and CDR2 SMNVEV (reference sequence). The length of the CDR3 is 17 residues. The CDR3 DNA follows: TGTGCCAGCTACAAGGCGGGCGGGAGTGGAGTTTACAATGAGCAGTTCTTC. The encoded protein is CASYKAGGSGVYNEQFF.

This rearrangement joins TRBV2 to TRBJ2-7; 13 bases fit TRBD2. V shed 8 bases and J 1 base; nucleotides not matched to a gene: 5. The length of the CDR3 is 15 residues. The V gene's germline CDR1 is SNHLY and CDR2 FYNNEI. CDR3 region: CASRLAGGLSYEQYF. The DNA for the CDR3 is TGTGCCAGCCGACTAGCGGGGGGACTATCCTACGAGCAGTACTTC. The complete variable domain, with remaining parts taken from reference TRBV2 and TRBJ2-7, reads EPEVTQTPSHQVTQMGQEVILRCVPISNHLYFYWYRQILGQKVEFLVSFYNNEISEKSEIFDDQFSVERPDGSNFTLKIRSTKLEDSAMYFCASRLAGGLSYEQYFGPGTRLTVT.

This chain connects TRBV27 to TRBJ2-7; weak D call: TRBD2 (5 bases). CDR1 is MNHEY and CDR2 is SMNVEV in the germline V gene (reference sequence). The CDR3 sequence is 13 residues long. Between the trimmed V and J ends, which lost 3 bases and 3 bases, there was a span of 9 bases. The DNA of the CDR3 is TGTGCCAGCAGTTTTGACGGGGACTACGAGCAGTACTTC. Translating gives CASSFDGDYEQYF.

The V gene is TRBV7-9, the J gene TRBJ1-2; no definite D call. V was cut by 5 bases and J by 3 bases, with 7 bases left in between. CDR3 size: 12 residues. Germline V CDR1 and CDR2: SEHNR, FQNEAQ (reference sequence). CDR3 nucleotide sequence: TGTGCCAGCAGCCCAAATTACTATGGCTACACCTTC. It codes for CASSPNYYGYTF.

The rearrangement uses TRBV18 and TRBJ1-6; 10 nucleotides line up with TRBD1. Germline CDR1 reads KGHSH; CDR2 reads LQKENI. V was clipped by 3 bases and J by 10 bases; unmatched bases: 3. The CDR3 runs 14 residues. CDR3 sequence (DNA): TGTGCCAGCTCACCGACAGGGGGCGAATCACCCCTCCACTTT. It yields the protein CASSPTGGESPLHF.

The chain carries TRBV6-6 and TRBJ2-7, with D perhaps matching TRBD2 (5 bases). The germline CDR1 and CDR2 sequences are MNHNY and SVGAGI (reference sequence). CDR3 length: 14 residues. The V and J ends lost 6 bases and 3 bases respectively, with 15 bases between them. The CDR3 DNA reads as TGTGCCAGCAGCCCCCGGGCCGGGAACTACGAGCAGTACTTC. It is translated as CASSPRAGNYEQYF.

The gene calls are TRBV3-1 (or the pseudogene TRBV3-2) and TRBJ1-2; D might be TRBD1 (5 bases). The V end was cut by 1 base, the J end by 8 bases, with 20 bases between. From germline, CDR1 is LGHDT and CDR2 YNNKEL (reference sequence). The CDR3 sequence is 16 residues long. CDR3 in DNA: TGTGCCAGCAGCCAAGCCTCCTTACTTCAGGGTGGGGGCTACACCTTC. This codes for CASSQASLLQGGGYTF.

The gene calls are TRBV6-1 and TRBJ2-1; TRBD2 is a possible D gene (6 bases). The CDR3 consists of 14 residues. The V end was cut by 3 bases, the J end by 8 bases, with 14 bases between. The germline V gene has CDR1 MNHNS and CDR2 SASEGT. CDR3 coding DNA: TGTGCCAGCAGTGATTTAGCGGAATACGATGAGCAGTTCTTC. Translating gives CASSDLAEYDEQFF.

J is TRBJ1-6 and V is TRBV27; D call uncertain. V lost 2 bases to trimming and J lost 3 bases, with 5 bases between them. CDR1 is MNHEY and CDR2 is SMNVEV in the germline V gene (reference sequence). This CDR3 is built from 14 residues. The CDR3 DNA is TGTGCCAGCAGTTTACAGTTCTATAATTCACCCCTCCACTTT. Translation: CASSLQFYNSPLHF.

The J gene is TRBJ1-3, the V gene TRBV30, with TRBD1 identical over 8 bases. This CDR3 contains 14 residues. Germline CDR1 reads GTSNPN; CDR2 reads SVGIG (reference sequence). Trimming at V came to 7 bases and at J to 0 bases, leaving 5 bases not matched to a gene. CDR3 in DNA: TGTGCCTACCGGGACAGGACCTCTGGAAACACCATATATTTT. Amino acids: CAYRDRTSGNTIYF.

This clone is a singleton in its sample. The chain recombines TRBV6-5 with TRBJ2-2; 15 nucleotides line up with TRBD2. The germline gives CDR1 MNHEY, CDR2 SVGAGI. Trimming cost V 7 bases and J 8 bases; bases outside gene matches: 5. The CDR3 totals 15 residues. The CDR3 nucleotides are TGTGCCAGCAATGGACTAGCGGGGGGGAGAGGGGAGCTGTTTTTT. It is translated as CASNGLAGGRGELFF.

V usage is TRBV19 and J usage is TRBJ1-1, with TRBD1 as a possible D gene (6 bases). Germline assignment: CDR1 LNHDA and CDR2 SQIVND (reference sequence). This CDR3 contains 12 residues. V was clipped by 7 bases and J by 5 bases, with 11 bases between them. The CDR3 loop is CASTLGGTEAFF. The CDR3 coding sequence is TGTGCCAGTACCCTAGGGGGAACTGAAGCTTTCTTT.

The genes are TRBV6-5 and TRBJ1-2; D might be TRBD1 (5 bases). Trimming removed 8 bases from V and 7 bases from J, with 23 bases in between. Germline lookup yields CDR1 MNHEY and CDR2 SVGAGI. The CDR3 is 15 amino acids. The CDR3 region has the DNA TGTGCCAGCCGAAGAACGCGGGCCGTGGGGGGTGGCTACACCTTC. Translating it yields CASRRTRAVGGGYTF.

J is TRBJ2-3 and V is TRBV5-1, with 7 positions matching TRBD2. With 3 bases clipped from V and 2 bases from J, the junction kept 9 bases outside the gene matches. Per the germline V gene, CDR1 is SGHRS and CDR2 is YFSETQ. There are 16 residues in the CDR3. CDR3 bases: TGCGCCAGCAGCTACACCGGGACTACGAACACAGATACGCAGTATTTT. The encoded protein is CASSYTGTTNTDTQYF.

V usage is TRBV9 and J usage is TRBJ1-1, with 9 bases aligning to TRBD1. The CDR3 is made up of 19 amino acids. The germline gives CDR1 SGDLS, CDR2 YYNGEE. Losses at the gene ends were 0 bases for V and 5 bases for J; bases not matched to a gene: 17. The CDR3 is CASSVEASPGTGMRTEAFF. The CDR3 coding sequence is TGTGCCAGCAGCGTAGAAGCATCGCCCGGGACAGGGATGCGGACTGAAGCTTTCTTT.

The rearrangement uses TRBV29-1 and TRBJ2-2; 9 nucleotides match TRBD2. The CDR3 length is 14 residues. The J segment lost 7 bases and the V segment lost 3 bases, leaving 6 bases of the junction unmatched. Germline assignment: CDR1 SQVTM and CDR2 ANQGSEA. CDR3 protein: CSVDIAGVYGELFF. CDR3 DNA sequence: TGCAGCGTTGACATAGCGGGGGTATACGGGGAGCTGTTTTTT.

The genes are TRBV11-2 and TRBJ2-1; 9 nucleotides match TRBD2. Germline lookup yields CDR1 SGHAT and CDR2 FQNNGV. V was pared by 4 bases and J by 7 bases, with 8 bases of the junction left unmatched. The CDR3 runs 15 residues. The CDR3 reads CASSSPGLARNEQFF. The CDR3 bases are TGTGCCAGCAGCTCCCCCGGACTAGCGAGGAATGAGCAGTTCTTC.

This chain links TRBV30 with TRBJ2-7, with 11 positions matching TRBD2. Trimming removed 5 bases from V and 2 bases from J; junction bases left unmatched: 2. CDR1 is GTSNPN and CDR2 is SVGIG in the germline V gene (reference sequence). This CDR3 is built from 13 residues. CDR3 in DNA: TGTGCCTGGGATAGCGGGGGGGCCTACGAGCAGTACTTC. It specifies CAWDSGGAYEQYF.

For the CDR3, the DNA is TGTGCCAGCAGCAGGGGGTCCCAAGAGACCCAGTACTTC. It yields the protein CASSRGSQETQYF. The chain joins TRBV9 to TRBJ2-5, with D possibly TRBD1 on 6 matching bases. V was pared by 4 bases and J by 1 base, with 8 bases between. CDR3 length equals 13 residues. Germline values: CDR1 SGDLS, CDR2 YYNGEE.

The chain is built from TRBV6-1 and TRBJ1-6; D is possibly TRBD1 (5 bases). The CDR3 is 16 amino acids. CDR1 is MNHNS and CDR2 is SASEGT in the germline V gene. V was pared by 4 bases and J by 10 bases, with 20 bases between. The CDR3 bases are TGTGCCAGCAGTGGGCCCGCCGGGGGTGCAGAGTCACCCCTCCACTTT. This sequence encodes CASSGPAGGAESPLHF.

The rearrangement uses TRBV10-1 and TRBJ2-5; D perhaps matches TRBD2 (7 bases). With 2 bases removed from V and 5 bases from J, the gap between germline ends came to 12 bases. Germline loops: CDR1 WNHNN, CDR2 SYGVQD (reference sequence). The CDR3 runs to 14 residues. The DNA for the CDR3 is TGCGCCAGCAGTGAGGGGGGGGCTCTGGAGACCCAGTACTTC. It is translated as CASSEGGALETQYF.

This chain joins TRBV7-9 and TRBJ2-3, with 7 positions matching TRBD1. Per the germline V gene, CDR1 is SEHNR and CDR2 is FQNEAQ (reference sequence). The CDR3 sequence is 13 residues long. J gave up 4 bases and V 3 bases, and 1 base lay outside the gene matches. CDR3 region: CASSFTGADTQYF. The CDR3 DNA follows: TGTGCCAGCAGCTTCACAGGGGCAGATACGCAGTATTTT.

The J gene is TRBJ2-7, the V gene TRBV5-1, with 9 bases matching TRBD2. The CDR3 sequence is 13 residues long. V dropped 4 bases and J dropped 4; count of bases not matched to a gene: 3. Germline CDR1 reads SGHRS; CDR2 reads YFSETQ. The CDR3 DNA reads as TGCGCCAGCAGCCGGGGACTAGCTTACGAGCAGTACTTC. Protein product: CASSRGLAYEQYF.

The J gene is TRBJ1-5, the V gene TRBV7-2; TRBD1 is a possible D gene (6 bases). This CDR3 contains 19 residues. Trimming cost V 5 bases and J 5 bases, with 28 bases left between them. Germline V gene data show CDR1 as SGHTA and CDR2 as FQGNSA. CDR3 in amino acids: CASSPSGTKGRRLYQPQHF. CDR3 bases: TGTGCCAGCAGCCCCTCCGGGACAAAGGGCCGCCGCCTCTATCAGCCCCAGCATTTT.

The gene calls are TRBV19 and TRBJ1-2; 7 bases map to TRBD1. This CDR3 has 13 residues. After removal of 9 bases from V and 12 bases from J, the junction contained 16 bases not matched to a gene. Germline values: CDR1 LNHDA, CDR2 SQIVND (reference sequence). The CDR3: CASTTRDRAKNTF. As DNA, the CDR3 is TGTGCCAGCACCACCCGAGACAGGGCGAAGAACACCTTC. Drawing the rest from reference TRBV19 and TRBJ1-2, the complete variable domain is DGGITQSPKYLFRKEGQNVTLSCEQNLNHDAMYWYRQDPGQGLRLIYYSQIVNDFQKGDIAEGYSVSREKKESFPLTVTSAQKNPTAFYLCASTTRDRAKNTFGSGTRLTVV.

The rearrangement uses TRBV7-2 and TRBJ2-5; 8 bases are a match to TRBD1. The germline CDR1 and CDR2 sequences are SGHTA and FQGNSA. Unmatched junction bases numbered 5, after V lost 1 base and J lost 4 bases. This CDR3 has 15 amino acids. CDR3 amino acids: CASSLGQGLGETQYF. As DNA, the CDR3 is TGTGCCAGCAGCTTAGGACAGGGGTTGGGAGAGACCCAGTACTTC.

In this sample, this clone turned up once. The chain couples TRBV7-9 to TRBJ1-1; maybe TRBD1 (6 bases). V shed 8 bases and J shed 8 bases, with 18 bases lying between them. Germline V CDR1 and CDR2: SEHNR, FQNEAQ (reference sequence). This CDR3 has 13 amino acids. In DNA, the CDR3 is TGTGCCAGCCGACTACAGGGCCCTGAGGAAGCTTTCTTT. It specifies CASRLQGPEEAFF.